The table lists the clone carrying this T cell receptor (beta chain) with a few counts. V shed 2 bases and J 3 bases; nucleotides not matched to a gene: 8. The V gene's germline CDR1 is SQVTM and CDR2 ANQGSEA. This CDR3 is 15 amino acids long. This sample was included in a study of T-cell reconstitution after alpha-beta-depleted transplantation in children. Unique molecular identifiers were incorporated during preparation of the TCRbeta library. TCRdb ran MiXCR on the PCR reads and lists one entry per CDR3 protein. The repertoire holds 400,000 to 500,000 distinct CDR3 sequences, with roughly a tenth as singletons.

Source: PBMCs from the stem cell graft donor, taken from the stem cell graft. This sequence was found in a human donor who donated a stem cell graft to a child with acute myeloid leukemia. The genes are TRBV29-1 and TRBJ2-7; 9 nucleotides line up with TRBD1. CDR3 nucleotides: TGCAGCGTTGAATATGCGGGACAGGGCTTCTACGAGCAGTACTTC. Translation gives CSVEYAGQGFYEQYF.